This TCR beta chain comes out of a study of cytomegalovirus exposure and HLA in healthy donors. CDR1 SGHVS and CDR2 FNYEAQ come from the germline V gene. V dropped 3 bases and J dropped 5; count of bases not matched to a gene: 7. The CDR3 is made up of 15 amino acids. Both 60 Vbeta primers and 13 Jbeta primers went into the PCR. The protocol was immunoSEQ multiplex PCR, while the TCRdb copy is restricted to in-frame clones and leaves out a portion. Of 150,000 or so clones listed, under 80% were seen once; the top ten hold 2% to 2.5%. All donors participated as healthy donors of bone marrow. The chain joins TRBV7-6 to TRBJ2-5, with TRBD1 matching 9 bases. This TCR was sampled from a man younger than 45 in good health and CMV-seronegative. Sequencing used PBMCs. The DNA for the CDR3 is TGTGCCAGCAGCTTGGGACAGGGAGTCGGTGAGACCCAGTACTTC. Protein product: CASSLGQGVGETQYF.